The 10 T cell receptor beta chains below come from one sample, sequenced in a study of patients and donors after allogeneic stem cell transplantation. TCRdb re-derived calls from the RT-PCR reads in MiXCR, one entry per CDR3 protein. Of about a million distinct CDR3 sequences in the sample, about a sixth were seen once. The sequenced sample consisted of blood, either unsorted or a sorted T cell fraction (not recorded which). These TCRs come from a human donor who was either an allogeneic HSCT recipient or a stem cell or donor lymphocyte infusion donor (not recorded which). It is not recorded whose cells these are; they may come from a transplant donor.

The chain combines TRBV20-1 with TRBJ1-1, with TRBD1 matching over 8 bases. V shed 3 bases, J shed 3 bases, and the junction held 3 bases outside the gene matches. CDR3 length equals 13 residues. Germline-derived CDR1 and CDR2 are DFQATT and SNEGSKA (reference sequence). The CDR3 sequence is CSARPQGDTEAFF. The CDR3 DNA reads as TGCAGTGCTAGGCCACAGGGGGACACTGAAGCTTTCTTT.

This chain uses TRBV20-1 with TRBJ1-5, with D uncertain. This CDR3 region has 15 residues. CDR1 is DFQATT, CDR2 SNEGSKA, per germline (reference sequence). The V end was cut by 2 bases, the J end by 2 bases, with 13 bases between. Written as DNA, the CDR3 is TGCAGTGCTAGACCCACGGGAAGAGGCAATCAGCCCCAGCATTTT. It yields the protein CSARPTGRGNQPQHF.

This clonotype was detected many times. V is TRBV6-1 and J is TRBJ2-1; D uncertain. There are 13 residues in the CDR3. Germline V CDR1 and CDR2: MNHNS, SASEGT. V was cut by 6 bases and J by 7 bases, with 13 bases left in between. CDR3 sequence (DNA): TGTGCCAGCAGCCACCGCCCTTGGAATGAGCAGTTCTTC. It is translated as CASSHRPWNEQFF.

This clonotype turned up a few times. V is TRBV2 and J is TRBJ2-3, with 8 bases fitting TRBD2. Losses at the gene ends were 5 bases for V and 4 bases for J; bases not matched to a gene: 17. CDR3 length equals 18 residues. Germline V CDR1 and CDR2: SNHLY, FYNNEI. The CDR3 region has the DNA TGTGCCAGCAGTACGAATCGAGGCGGGAGGACGGAGGCAGATACGCAGTATTTT. This codes for CASSTNRGGRTEADTQYF.

This clonotype was seen a handful of times. V is TRBV7-2 and J is TRBJ2-3, with D uncertain. Germline CDR1 reads SGHTA; CDR2 reads FQGNSA. Trimming pared 1 base from V and 0 bases from J, leaving 11 bases between. The CDR3 runs to 16 residues. The CDR3 DNA reads TGTGCCAGCAGCTTAGTCGCCGCGTATAGCACAGATACGCAGTATTTT. The encoded protein is CASSLVAAYSTDTQYF.

This clonotype was counted a few times. V gene TRBV5-1 combines with J gene TRBJ2-5, with 10 bases matching TRBD2. The trim removed 0 bases at V and 3 bases at J, leaving 5 bases unmatched. The CDR3 is 16 residues long. The germline CDR1 and CDR2 sequences are SGHRS and YFSETQ. This CDR3 is CASSLASGSLEETQYF. The CDR3 bases are TGCGCCAGCAGCTTGGCTAGCGGGAGTTTGGAAGAGACCCAGTACTTC.

V gene TRBV5-1 combines with J gene TRBJ1-1; D ambiguous. Between the trimmed V and J ends, which lost 6 bases and 1 base, there was a span of 10 bases. In germline, CDR1 is SGHRS, CDR2 YFSETQ. CDR3 length: 13 residues. The CDR3 region has the DNA TGCGCCAGCAATCCAGCACCGAACACTGAAGCTTTCTTT. It codes for CASNPAPNTEAFF.

This clonotype was counted only a few times. The J gene is TRBJ1-4, the V gene TRBV20-1; 7 nucleotides align to TRBD1. Germline V gene data show CDR1 as DFQATT and CDR2 as SNEGSKA (reference sequence). This CDR3 is built from 15 residues. V was clipped by 3 bases and J by 4 bases; unmatched bases: 8. CDR3 coding DNA: TGCAGTGCTAGGGCAGGGGGAAGGGATAATGAAAAACTGTTTTTT. This translates into CSARAGGRDNEKLFF.

The sample holds a few counts of this clonotype. Here the CDR3 reads CSATPGSTDTQYF. The CDR3 bases are TGCAGTGCTACCCCTGGGAGCACAGATACGCAGTATTTT. V usage is TRBV20-1 and J usage is TRBJ2-3; D remains ambiguous. The germline CDR1 and CDR2 sequences are DFQATT and SNEGSKA (reference sequence). The CDR3 consists of 13 residues. The V end was cut by 4 bases, the J end by 0 bases, with 8 bases between.

The CDR3 protein is CASSPGRADNEQFF. DNA for the CDR3: TGTGCCAGCAGCCCCGGGAGGGCCGACAATGAGCAGTTCTTC. V is TRBV4-2 and J is TRBJ2-1; 8 nucleotides line up with TRBD2. Trimming cost V 4 bases and J 5 bases; bases outside gene matches: 4. The germline V gene encodes CDR1 LGHNA and CDR2 YNFKEQ. This CDR3 has 14 residues.